These 26 T cell receptor beta chains originate from one sample sequenced in a study of blood T cells in healthy people across ages. Then a second PCR, running roughly 7 to 11 cycles, was carried out with a sample-barcoded 5' primer and a J-beta primer mix. From the 5' RACE reads, TCRdb called clonotypes with MiXCR, one entry per CDR3 protein. Here the sample spans 1.5 million to 2 million distinct CDR3 sequences, 28% being singletons. The specimen was blood. Receptors originate from a woman in her twenties or thirties in good health.

V is TRBV9 and J is TRBJ1-6, with D uncertain. The CDR3 contains 14 residues. V lost 0 bases and J 12 bases, leaving 13 bases between the germline ends. Per germline, CDR1 SGDLS and CDR2 YYNGEE. The CDR3 DNA follows: TGTGCCAGCAGCGTAGAGTTAATCGAAGGACCCCTCCACTTT. This translates into CASSVELIEGPLHF.

This clonotype was found many times. V usage is TRBV7-2 and J usage is TRBJ1-2; D might be TRBD1 (6 bases). The V and J ends lost 4 bases and 2 bases respectively, with 20 bases between them. Germline V lookup: CDR1 SGHTA, CDR2 FQGNSA. The length of the CDR3 is 17 residues. CDR3 in amino acids: CASSSSWGDTLNYGYTF. In DNA form, the CDR3 reads TGTGCCAGCAGCTCCTCGTGGGGGGACACCCTCAACTATGGCTACACCTTC.

This clonotype was recorded a few times. This chain uses TRBV7-9 with TRBJ2-7, with 7 bases aligning to TRBD2. V lost 5 bases, J lost 0 bases, and 4 bases stayed unmatched. Germline V gene data show CDR1 as SEHNR and CDR2 as FQNEAQ (reference sequence). This CDR3 has 14 amino acids. In DNA form, the CDR3 reads TGTGCCAGCAGCGATCTAGCGGCCTCCTACGAGCAGTACTTC. This sequence encodes CASSDLAASYEQYF.

The chain couples TRBV2 to TRBJ2-5; TRBD1 matches 7 bases. CDR1 and CDR2 from the germline V gene are SNHLY and FYNNEI. This CDR3 has 15 amino acids. J was trimmed by 2 bases and V by 4 bases; bases with no gene match: 7. CDR3 in DNA: TGTGCCAGCAGTGGGACCTGGACAGGACAAGAGACCCAGTACTTC. This codes for CASSGTWTGQETQYF.

The rearrangement joins TRBV27 to TRBJ1-6; D unclear. Germline-derived CDR1 and CDR2 are MNHEY and SMNVEV (reference sequence). V shed 5 bases and J shed 0 bases, with 11 bases lying between them. This CDR3 contains 16 residues. The CDR3 reads CASSPGRNSYNSPLHF. The CDR3 DNA follows: TGTGCCAGCAGTCCCGGACGGAACTCCTATAATTCACCCCTCCACTTT.

The V and J genes are TRBV6-2 or TRBV6-3 and TRBJ2-7, with TRBD1 matching over 11 bases. CDR1 is MNHEY and CDR2 is SVGEGT in the germline V gene. With 2 bases clipped from V and 3 bases from J, the junction kept 3 bases outside the gene matches. This CDR3 comprises 15 residues. In nucleotides, the CDR3 is TGTGCCAGCAGTTACAGGGGACAGGGGGACTACGAGCAGTACTTC. This translates into CASSYRGQGDYEQYF.

The chain carries TRBV7-8 and TRBJ2-5, with 8 positions matching TRBD1. The V gene's germline CDR1 is SGHVS and CDR2 FQNEAQ. Trimming took 5 bases from V and 2 from J; bases not matched to a gene: 10. The CDR3 loop spans 16 amino acids. DNA of the CDR3: TGTGCCAGCAGCGACAAGACAGGGGCTACACAAGAGACCCAGTACTTC. Translating it yields CASSDKTGATQETQYF. Complete variable domain (other parts from reference TRBV7-8 and TRBJ2-5): GAGVSQSPRYKVAKRGQDVALRCDPISGHVSLFWYQQALGQGPEFLTYFQNEAQLDKSGLPSDRFFAERPEGSVSTLKIQRTQQEDSAVYLCASSDKTGATQETQYFGPGTRLLVL.

V is TRBV27 and J is TRBJ2-1; D possibly corresponds to TRBD2 (5 bases). Per germline, CDR1 MNHEY and CDR2 SMNVEV (reference sequence). The CDR3 runs 14 residues. V was cut by 0 bases and J by 6 bases, with 9 bases left in between. The CDR3 coding sequence is TGTGCCAGCAGTTTATCGATCGGGGTCAATGAGCAGTTCTTC. Its translation: CASSLSIGVNEQFF.

The sample holds one count of this clonotype. The rearrangement uses TRBV3-1 and TRBJ2-5, with 9 bases identical to TRBD1. V lost 4 bases to trimming and J lost 5 bases; unmatched junction nucleotides: 17. The CDR3 is 18 amino acids. Germline V lookup: CDR1 LGHDT, CDR2 YNNKEL (reference sequence). CDR3 in DNA: TGTGCCAGCAGCCGAAGAACAGAAGGGGGACAGGGACGCGAGACCCAGTACTTC. This codes for CASSRRTEGGQGRETQYF.

This clonotype has only a few counts. V and J are TRBV4-1 and TRBJ2-7; no definite D call. With 1 base removed from V and 3 bases from J, the gap between germline ends came to 10 bases. The CDR3 extends over 14 amino acids. Germline CDR1 reads MGHRA; CDR2 reads YSYEKL. The CDR3 DNA reads TGCGCCAGCAGCCAAGGTAGGGAAAGCTACGAGCAGTACTTC. The encoded protein is CASSQGRESYEQYF.

This clonotype was counted only a few times. The chain has TRBV12-3 or TRBV12-4 and TRBJ2-7, with TRBD2 identical over 8 bases. The CDR3 is 16 amino acids. V trimming: 5 bases; J trimming: 5 bases; junction bases outside the gene matches: 14. The chain's CDR3 is CASSPSGGAGVNEQYF. The CDR3 DNA is TGTGCCAGCAGTCCCTCCGGGGGGGCAGGGGTCAACGAGCAGTACTTC.

This clonotype was seen at least ten times. The chain carries TRBV20-1 and TRBJ2-7, with 8 bases matching TRBD2. V was pared by 0 bases and J by 0 bases, with 4 bases of the junction left unmatched. This CDR3 has 15 residues. Germline V lookup: CDR1 DFQATT, CDR2 SNEGSKA (reference sequence). The CDR3: CSARDSRGGSYEQYF. The CDR3 DNA reads TGCAGTGCTAGAGATTCCCGGGGGGGCTCCTACGAGCAGTACTTC.

This clonotype was counted ten times or more. This sequence joins TRBV12-3 or TRBV12-4 and TRBJ2-5; possibly TRBD2 for D (6 bases). Trimming pared 10 bases from V and 5 bases from J, leaving 17 bases between. CDR3 length equals 13 residues. CDR3 sequence (DNA): TGTGCCACCTCGCAGGGAGGCCCTGAGACCCAGTACTTC. It yields the protein CATSQGGPETQYF.

About this clonotype itself: The junction differs from germline at one of its ends, possibly a read error. V and J are TRBV29-1 and TRBJ2-3; D might be TRBD1 or TRBD2, each matching 5 bases. Per the germline V gene, CDR1 is SQVTM and CDR2 is ANQGSEA. The CDR3 is 16 residues long. The CDR3 protein is CSVEALGTPYTDAQYF. CDR3 DNA sequence: TGCAGCGTTGAAGCCCTGGGGACCCCGTACACAGATGCGCAGTATTTT.

The chain couples TRBV12-5 to TRBJ2-3; D is unclear. The CDR3 covers 13 residues. Germline assignment: CDR1 LGHNT and CDR2 FRNRAP. Trimming took off 8 bases at V and 0 bases at J, with 9 bases between the two ends. Here the CDR3 DNA reads TGTGCTAGTTTGGGGTGGAGCACAGATACGCAGTATTTT. Its protein product is CASLGWSTDTQYF.

The gene calls are TRBV7-9 and TRBJ1-3; TRBD1 matches 12 bases. The CDR3 has 17 residues. V shed 2 bases and J 5 bases; nucleotides not matched to a gene: 7. Germline V gives CDR1 SEHNR, CDR2 FQNEAQ (reference sequence). The CDR3 sequence: CASSLYRGTGGRNTIYF. The DNA of the CDR3 is TGTGCCAGCAGCTTATACCGGGGGACAGGGGGCCGAAACACCATATATTTT. Based on the CDR3 plus reference TRBV7-9 and TRBJ1-3, the full variable domain is DTGVSQNPRHKITKRGQNVTFRCDPISEHNRLYWYRQTLGQGPEFLTYFQNEAQLEKSRLLSDRFSAERPKGSFSTLEIQRTEQGDSAMYLCASSLYRGTGGRNTIYFGEGSWLTVV.

Comment on this clonotype: At one of its ends the junction is not consistent with the germline gene, which may arise from a read error. V and J are TRBV5-6 and TRBJ2-1; D may be TRBD2 (7 bases). Germline loops: CDR1 SGHDT, CDR2 YYEEEE. This CDR3 is 15 amino acids long. The CDR3 nucleotides are TGTGCCGGCAGCTTGGGGGGGCCTAGCCAGAATGAGCAGTTCTTC. As protein: CAGSLGGPSQNEQFF.

The J gene is TRBJ2-3, the V gene TRBV5-5; D perhaps matches TRBD1 (5 bases). The germline V gene encodes CDR1 SGHKS and CDR2 YYEKEE (reference sequence). Trimming pared 0 bases from V and 3 bases from J, leaving 14 bases between. The CDR3 extends over 16 amino acids. CDR3 DNA: TGTGCCAGCAGCTTGGTTCAGGGTATAGGGACAGATACGCAGTATTTT. Residues: CASSLVQGIGTDTQYF.

Many counts were recorded for this clonotype. V usage is TRBV10-3 and J usage is TRBJ1-4; 7 bases are a match to TRBD1. V trimming: 1 base; J trimming: 3 bases; junction bases outside the gene matches: 5. Germline V gene sequence: CDR1 ENHRY, CDR2 SYGVKD. This CDR3 region has 16 residues. The CDR3 protein is CAISEFPTGSNEKLFF. Written as DNA, the CDR3 is TGTGCCATCAGTGAGTTCCCGACAGGGTCTAATGAAAAACTGTTTTTT.

The chain carries TRBV20-1 and TRBJ2-2; a weak D match, TRBD1 (5 bases). Germline V gene lookup returns CDR1 DFQATT and CDR2 SNEGSKA (reference sequence). Deletions cut 8 bases from V and 7 bases from J, with 17 bases between. The CDR3 contains 13 residues. CDR3 coding DNA: TGCAGTTCCCGAGCGCAGGGAAACGGGGAGCTGTTTTTT. It codes for CSSRAQGNGELFF.

This clonotype was counted a few times. The chain couples TRBV28 to TRBJ2-7; no definite D call. The CDR3 loop spans 13 amino acids. Germline V lookup: CDR1 MDHEN, CDR2 SYDVKM. Trimming shortened V by 9 bases and J by 3 bases, and 15 bases separated the two germline ends. This CDR3 is CASSRATHYEQYF. In DNA, the CDR3 is TGTGCCAGTTCCCGGGCCACCCACTACGAGCAGTACTTC.

DNA of the CDR3: TGCGCCAGCAGCTTGGGGGCCGAGGGAGCTTTCTTT. Translated, it gives CASSLGAEGAFF. The chain couples TRBV5-1 to TRBJ1-1; D uncertain. Germline V gives CDR1 SGHRS, CDR2 YFSETQ. Trimming removed 0 bases at V and 10 bases at J, with 10 bases between. The CDR3 runs to 12 residues.

This chain joins TRBV5-1 and TRBJ2-1; TRBD2 might be the D (6 bases). V was trimmed by 7 bases and J by 2 bases, leaving 25 bases between them. The CDR3 totals 18 residues. Germline V gene sequence: CDR1 SGHRS, CDR2 YFSETQ. The CDR3: CASGRAGLGGTTYNEQFF. In DNA, the CDR3 is TGCGCCAGCGGCCGAGCGGGTCTAGGCGGAACAACCTACAATGAGCAGTTCTTC.

A note on this clonotype: One end of the junction does not line up with germline, which may come from a read error. This chain joins TRBV12-3 or TRBV12-4 and TRBJ2-2; D is perhaps TRBD2 (5 bases). This CDR3 region has 13 residues. CDR3: CASSSARTGELFF. For the CDR3, the DNA is TGTGCCAGCAGTTCGGCGCGCACCGGGGAGTTGTTTTTT.

With respect to this clonotype: A clone one base away is much larger, so this may be a read error. This rearrangement joins TRBV21-1 to TRBJ2-1; the table calls TRBD1, which could not be checked here. TRBV21-1 is an annotated pseudogene. This CDR3 is built from 16 residues. The CDR3 DNA sequence: TGTGCCAGCAGATGGGGTCGACAGGGAACTTACAATGGGCAGTTCTTC. Protein sequence: CASRWGRQGTYNGQFF.

This clonotype has a single count. A clone one base away is much larger, so this may be a read error. The V call is TRBV3-1, the J call TRBJ2-5, with D possibly being TRBD1 or TRBD2 (5 bases each). Trimming pared 4 bases from V and 11 bases from J, leaving 17 bases between. The germline V gene has CDR1 LGHDT and CDR2 YNNKEL (reference sequence). The length of the CDR3 is 13 residues. The CDR3: CASSRDDLYGQYF. The CDR3 nucleotides are TGTGCCAGCAGCCGGGACGACCTTTACGGGCAGTACTTC.